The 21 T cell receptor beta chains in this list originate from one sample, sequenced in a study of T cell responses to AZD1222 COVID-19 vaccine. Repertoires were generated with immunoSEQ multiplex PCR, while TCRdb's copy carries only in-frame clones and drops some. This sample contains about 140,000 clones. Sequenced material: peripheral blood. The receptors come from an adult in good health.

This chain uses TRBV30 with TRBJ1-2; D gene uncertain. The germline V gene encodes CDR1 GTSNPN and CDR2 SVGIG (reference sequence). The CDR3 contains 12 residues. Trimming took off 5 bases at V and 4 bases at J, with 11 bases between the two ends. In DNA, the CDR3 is TGTGCCTGGGACCCGGTTGGCTATGGCTACACCTTC. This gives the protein CAWDPVGYGYTF.

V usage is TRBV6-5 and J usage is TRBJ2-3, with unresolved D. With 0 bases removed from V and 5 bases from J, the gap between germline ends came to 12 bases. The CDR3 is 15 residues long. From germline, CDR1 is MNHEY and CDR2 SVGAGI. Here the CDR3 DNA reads TGTGCCAGCAGTTACTCGGGTAGTGGTGAAGATACGCAGTATTTT. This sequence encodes CASSYSGSGEDTQYF.

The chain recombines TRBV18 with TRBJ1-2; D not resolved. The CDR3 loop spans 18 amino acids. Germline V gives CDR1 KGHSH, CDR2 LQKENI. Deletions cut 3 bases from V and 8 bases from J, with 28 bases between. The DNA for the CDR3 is TGTGCCAGCTCACCGGCACCGGATAAGGCCCCGACCGGCGGGGGCTACACCTTC. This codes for CASSPAPDKAPTGGGYTF.

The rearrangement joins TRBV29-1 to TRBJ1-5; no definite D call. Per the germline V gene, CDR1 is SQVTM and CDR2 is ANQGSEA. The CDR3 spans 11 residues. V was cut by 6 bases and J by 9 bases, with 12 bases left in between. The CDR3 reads CSVGPTWPQHF. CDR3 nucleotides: TGCAGCGTCGGGCCCACCTGGCCCCAGCATTTT.

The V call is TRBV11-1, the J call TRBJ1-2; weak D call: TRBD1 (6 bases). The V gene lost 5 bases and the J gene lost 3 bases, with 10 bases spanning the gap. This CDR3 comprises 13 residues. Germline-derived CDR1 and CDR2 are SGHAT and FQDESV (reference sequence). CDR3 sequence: CASSPRTDYGYTF. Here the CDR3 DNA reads TGTGCCAGCAGCCCGCGGACAGACTATGGCTACACCTTC.

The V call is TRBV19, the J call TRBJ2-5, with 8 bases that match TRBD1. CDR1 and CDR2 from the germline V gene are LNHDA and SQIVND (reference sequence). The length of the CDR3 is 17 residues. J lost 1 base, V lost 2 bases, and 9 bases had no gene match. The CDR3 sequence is CASSIYDRGRAQETQYF. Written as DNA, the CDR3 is TGTGCCAGTAGTATATACGACAGGGGAAGGGCCCAAGAGACCCAGTACTTC.

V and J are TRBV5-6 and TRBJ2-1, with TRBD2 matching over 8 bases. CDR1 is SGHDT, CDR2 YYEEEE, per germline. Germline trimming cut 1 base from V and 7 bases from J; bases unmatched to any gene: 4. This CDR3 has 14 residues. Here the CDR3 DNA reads TGTGCCAGCAGCTTGCGGGGGGGAAGGAATGAGCAGTTCTTC. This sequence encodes CASSLRGGRNEQFF.

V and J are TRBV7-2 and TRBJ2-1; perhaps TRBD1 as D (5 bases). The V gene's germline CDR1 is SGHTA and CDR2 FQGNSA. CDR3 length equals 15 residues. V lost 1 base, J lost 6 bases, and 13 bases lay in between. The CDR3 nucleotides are TGTGCCAGCAGCTTAGGGGAAGGACACGCCAATGAGCAGTTCTTC. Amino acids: CASSLGEGHANEQFF.

CDR3 amino acids: CASSYQLLSDTEAFF. DNA for the CDR3: TGTGCCAGCAGTTACCAGTTGCTGTCAGACACTGAAGCTTTCTTT. V usage is TRBV6-6 and J usage is TRBJ1-1; no definite D call. The V gene lost 2 bases and the J gene lost 3 bases, with 13 bases spanning the gap. CDR3 size: 15 residues. From germline, CDR1 is MNHNY and CDR2 SVGAGI (reference sequence).

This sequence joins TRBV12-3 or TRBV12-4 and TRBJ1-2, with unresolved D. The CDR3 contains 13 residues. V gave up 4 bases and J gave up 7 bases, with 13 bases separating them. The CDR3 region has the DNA TGTGCCAGCAGTTCTCAGCCTTTTGGTGGCTACACCTTC. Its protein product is CASSSQPFGGYTF.

The CDR3 DNA sequence: TGTGCCAGCAGTCCCTGGGCCAGAAGCTCCTATAATTCACCCCTCCACTTT. Protein: CASSPWARSSYNSPLHF. The gene calls are TRBV7-2 and TRBJ1-6; D gene uncertain. The CDR3 loop spans 17 amino acids. Germline V gene lookup returns CDR1 SGHTA and CDR2 FQGNSA. The germline V and J ends were trimmed by 6 bases and 0 bases, with 15 bases remaining between them.

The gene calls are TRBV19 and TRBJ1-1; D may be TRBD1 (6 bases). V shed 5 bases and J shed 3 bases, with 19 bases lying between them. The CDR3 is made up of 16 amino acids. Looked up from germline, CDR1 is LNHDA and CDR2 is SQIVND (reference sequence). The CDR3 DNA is TGTGCCAGTAGTCGAGCCAGGGACACGCCGGACACTGAAGCTTTCTTT. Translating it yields CASSRARDTPDTEAFF.

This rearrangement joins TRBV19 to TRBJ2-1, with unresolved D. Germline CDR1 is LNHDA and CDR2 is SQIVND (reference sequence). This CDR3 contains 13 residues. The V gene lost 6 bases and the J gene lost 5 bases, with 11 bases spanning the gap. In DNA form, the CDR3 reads TGTGCCAGTAGCCCCGTGCTGAACAATGAGCAGTTCTTC. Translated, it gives CASSPVLNNEQFF.

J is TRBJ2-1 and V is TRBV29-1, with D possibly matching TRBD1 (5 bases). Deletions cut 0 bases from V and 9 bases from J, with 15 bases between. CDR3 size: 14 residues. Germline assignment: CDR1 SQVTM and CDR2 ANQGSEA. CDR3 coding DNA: TGCAGCGTTGAAGATCTTTATGGCAGGGCTGAGCAGTTCTTC. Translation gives CSVEDLYGRAEQFF.

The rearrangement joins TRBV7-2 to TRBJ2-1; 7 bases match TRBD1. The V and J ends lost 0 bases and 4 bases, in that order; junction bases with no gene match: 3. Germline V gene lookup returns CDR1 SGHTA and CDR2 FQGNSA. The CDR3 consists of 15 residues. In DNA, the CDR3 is TGTGCCAGCAGCTTAGCCTGGACAGGATACAATGAGCAGTTCTTC. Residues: CASSLAWTGYNEQFF.

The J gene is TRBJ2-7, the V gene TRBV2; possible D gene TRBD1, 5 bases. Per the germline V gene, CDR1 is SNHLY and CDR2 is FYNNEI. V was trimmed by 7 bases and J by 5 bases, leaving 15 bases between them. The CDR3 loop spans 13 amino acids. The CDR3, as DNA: TGTGCCAGCACACTGGGGCTGTCTAACGAGCAGTACTTC. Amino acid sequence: CASTLGLSNEQYF. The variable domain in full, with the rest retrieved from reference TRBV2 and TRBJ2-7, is EPEVTQTPSHQVTQMGQEVILRCVPISNHLYFYWYRQILGQKVEFLVSFYNNEISEKSEIFDDQFSVERPDGSNFTLKIRSTKLEDSAMYFCASTLGLSNEQYFGPGTRLTVT.

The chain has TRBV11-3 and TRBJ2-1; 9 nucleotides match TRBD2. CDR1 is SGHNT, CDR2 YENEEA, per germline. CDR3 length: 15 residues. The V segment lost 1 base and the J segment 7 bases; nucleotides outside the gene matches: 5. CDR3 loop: CASSLGRGGWNEQFF. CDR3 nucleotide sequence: TGTGCCAGCAGCTTAGGGCGGGGGGGCTGGAATGAGCAGTTCTTC.

The CDR3 protein is CASSSQGAGYNEQFF. The CDR3 bases are TGCGCCAGCAGCAGCCAGGGGGCGGGGTACAATGAGCAGTTCTTC. V and J are TRBV5-1 and TRBJ2-1, with 8 bases lining up with TRBD1. The CDR3 runs 15 residues. CDR1 and CDR2 from the germline V gene are SGHRS and YFSETQ. V lost 4 bases to trimming and J lost 4 bases; unmatched junction nucleotides: 7.

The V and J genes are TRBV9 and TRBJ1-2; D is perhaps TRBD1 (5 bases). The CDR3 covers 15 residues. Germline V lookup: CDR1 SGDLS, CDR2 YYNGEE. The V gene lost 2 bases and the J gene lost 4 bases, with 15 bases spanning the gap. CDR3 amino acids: CASSVQGELGYGYTF. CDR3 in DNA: TGTGCCAGCAGCGTCCAAGGGGAATTGGGCTATGGCTACACCTTC. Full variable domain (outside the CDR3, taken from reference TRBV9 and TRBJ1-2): DSGVTQTPKHLITATGQRVTLRCSPRSGDLSVYWYQQSLDQGLQFLIQYYNGEERAKGNILERFSAQQFPDLHSELNLSSLELGDSALYFCASSVQGELGYGYTFGSGTRLTVV.

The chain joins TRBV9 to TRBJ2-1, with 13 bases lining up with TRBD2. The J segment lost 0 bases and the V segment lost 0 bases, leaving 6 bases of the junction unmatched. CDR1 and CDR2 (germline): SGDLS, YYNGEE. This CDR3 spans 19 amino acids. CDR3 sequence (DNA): TGTGCCAGCAGCGTAGGACTAGCGGGGGGCCCAAGCTCCTACAATGAGCAGTTCTTC. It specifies CASSVGLAGGPSSYNEQFF.

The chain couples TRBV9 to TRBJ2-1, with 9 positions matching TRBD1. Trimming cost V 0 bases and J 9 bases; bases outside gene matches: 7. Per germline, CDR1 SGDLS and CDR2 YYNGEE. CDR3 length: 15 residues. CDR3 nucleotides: TGTGCCAGCAGCGTAGTACAGGGGGCGTTCGGTGAGCAGTTCTTC. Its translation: CASSVVQGAFGEQFF. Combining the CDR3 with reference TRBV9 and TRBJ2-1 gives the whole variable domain DSGVTQTPKHLITATGQRVTLRCSPRSGDLSVYWYQQSLDQGLQFLIQYYNGEERAKGNILERFSAQQFPDLHSELNLSSLELGDSALYFCASSVVQGAFGEQFFGPGTRLTVL.